This T cell receptor beta chain was retrieved from a study of naive and memory T cell subsets. Both TRBC1 and TRBC2 were covered by a beta constant-region primer of two equimolar oligonucleotides. Four rounds of PCR amplified the ligated cDNA using nested alpha and beta constant-region primers plus SP2. TCRdb reanalysed the UMI-ligation and nested PCR reads using MiXCR and keeps one entry per CDR3 protein. The table has 150,000 or so distinct CDR3 sequences, 22% seen once. The count of this clonotype is one. The antigen remains undetermined. Study outcomes and limitations: Especially in CD8 cells, naive repertoires contained a few larger clonotypes, possibly CD45RA-re-expressing memory cells.

The germline V gene has CDR1 GTSNPN and CDR2 SVGIG (reference sequence). The CDR3 loop spans 14 amino acids. J gave up 15 bases and V 2 bases, and 12 bases lay outside the gene matches. This TCR derives from a human donor in good health. The sequencing sample was made of naive CD4+ T cells from blood. The genes are TRBV30 and TRBJ2-1; the match to TRBD1 covers 11 bases. The CDR3 bases are TGTGCCTGGAGTCGCCCGGACAGGGGGCAGATAGCGTTCTTC. Translated, it gives CAWSRPDRGQIAFF.